This record covers a single T cell receptor (beta chain). Its antigen remains unknown. Assay: immunoSEQ multiplex PCR; the TCRdb copy retains only in-frame clones and omits some. The sample records about a million clones, approximately 80% being singletons. The record originates from a study of shared clonotypes between healthy human individuals. Findings of the study overall: How much donors shared clonotypes was expected to be affected by sequencing depth. Incomplete sequencing of sorted subsets was indicated by rarefaction despite large depth.

Partitioning of CD4+ cells yielded a CD45RA+ naive subset and a CD45RA-negative memory subset. Sequencing input: memory CD4+ T cells from PBMCs. Subset described: CD45RA-negative fraction. The TCR was taken from a man aged 18 to 29 in good health. Some clones in this sample may be carry-over from other donors' samples.

The CDR3 reads CSLRGSTSDGDTQYF. CDR3 nucleotide sequence: TGCAGCCTCAGGGGGTCTACCTCCGACGGAGATACGCAGTATTTT. The chain carries TRBV29-1 and TRBJ2-3, with 7 positions matching TRBD1. The CDR3 loop spans 15 amino acids. CDR1 and CDR2 from the germline V gene are SQVTM and ANQGSEA. Trimming removed 8 bases from V and 5 bases from J; junction bases left unmatched: 16.